This T cell receptor beta chain originates from a study of PD-1 blockade in classical Hodgkin lymphoma. Regarding this clone: Antigen: not known.

After autologous stem cell transplantation all patients relapsed, and prior brentuximab vedotin exposure differed between cohorts. Here immunoSEQ multiplex PCR was the method, and the copy in TCRdb shows in-frame clones only, minus some. Counted here are around 7,500 clones, roughly 80% occurring once; the ten biggest clones make up more than 13%. Study-wide results and caveats: Complete responders started with a diversity level that resembled newly diagnosed patients at baseline. Why repertoires differed is undefined; disease activity or prior therapy possibly contributed.

V dropped 4 bases and J dropped 4 bases, with 12 bases sitting between them. There are 14 residues in the CDR3. Germline-derived CDR1 and CDR2 are SGDLS and YYNGEE. The chain employs TRBV9 and TRBJ2-1; D is possibly TRBD1 or TRBD2 (5 bases each). This sample comprised peripheral blood mononuclear cells (PBMCs), obtained at baseline. The receptor was isolated from a human donor with classical Hodgkin lymphoma. The CDR3: CASSPRDRYNEQFF. As DNA, the CDR3 is TGTGCCAGCAGCCCCAGGGACCGTTACAATGAGCAGTTCTTC.